Here is one T cell receptor beta chain with its context. Its cognate antigen is unknown. Treatment defined: oral pan-JAK inhibitor, 5-10 mg twice daily. Starting from PBMCs, sorting isolated CD4+ and CD8+ T cells. The data stem from a study of CD8+ T cells in alopecia areata. Study-wide context: Treated patients were given oral tofacitinib, which was dosed at 5 to 10 mg twice daily. Findings of the study overall: Many expanded lesional clones stayed in scalp and blood while on tofacitinib.

V lost 3 bases and J lost 2; bases outside the gene matches: 12. Germline assignment: CDR1 GTSNPN and CDR2 SVGIG (reference sequence). This CDR3 spans 17 amino acids. cDNA serving as the sequencing template came from extracted, reverse transcribed RNA. Method: immunoSEQ multiplex PCR; TCRdb's copy keeps in-frame clones and lacks some. Of 100,000 to 150,000 clones listed, about 59% are singletons. This material consisted of CD4+ T cells sorted from blood, taken at week 4, from a patient treated with tofacitinib. V is TRBV30 and J is TRBJ1-2; TRBD1 matches 10 bases. The sequence was collected from a human donor with alopecia areata. The CDR3 nucleotides read TGTGCCTGGAGGGATTGGGACAGGGGTAGTATAAACTATGGCTACACCTTC. Encoded protein: CAWRDWDRGSINYGYTF. Filled out from reference TRBV30 and TRBJ1-2, the complete variable domain reads SQTIHQWPATLVQPVGSPLSLECTVEGTSNPNLYWYRQAAGRGLQLLFYSVGIGQISSEVPQNLSASRPQDRQFILSSKKLLLSDSGFYLCAWRDWDRGSINYGYTFGSGTRLTVV.